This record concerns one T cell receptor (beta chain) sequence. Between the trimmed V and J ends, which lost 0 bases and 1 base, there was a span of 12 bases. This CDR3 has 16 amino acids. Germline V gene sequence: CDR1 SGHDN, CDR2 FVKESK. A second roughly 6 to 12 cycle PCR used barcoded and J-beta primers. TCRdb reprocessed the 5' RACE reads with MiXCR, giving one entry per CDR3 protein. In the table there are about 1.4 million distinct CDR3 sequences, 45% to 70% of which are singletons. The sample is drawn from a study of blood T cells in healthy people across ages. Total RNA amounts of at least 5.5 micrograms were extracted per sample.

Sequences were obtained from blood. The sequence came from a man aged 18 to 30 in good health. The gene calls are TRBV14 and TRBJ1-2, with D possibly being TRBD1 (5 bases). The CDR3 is CASSQDRGRSNYGYTF. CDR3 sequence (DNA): TGTGCCAGCAGCCAAGATCGGGGCAGGAGTAACTATGGCTACACCTTC.